This T cell receptor (beta chain) was sequenced for a study of naive and memory T cell subsets. Study results and limitations: Diversity fell and Gini index rose from naive through CM, EM, EMRA. A few larger clonotypes appeared in naive repertoires, especially CD8, possibly memory cells re-expressing CD45RA.

The beta constant-region primer was an equimolar mix of two oligonucleotides covering TRBC1 and TRBC2. The ligated cDNA underwent four PCR rounds using SP2 and nested alpha and beta constant-region primers. TCRdb independently ran MiXCR on the UMI-ligation and nested PCR reads; one entry per CDR3 protein. This sample has roughly 80,000 distinct CDR3 sequences; approximately 9.2% occur once, and the top ten carry roughly 1.2%. Overnight CMV lysate stimulation of fresh PBMCs defined donor CMV status by CD4+ IFNgamma. After CD4 positive bead selection, the CD4-negative fraction gave CD8 T cells. Worth noting for this clonotype: Its antigen is unidentified.

V gave up 4 bases and J gave up 3 bases; unmatched junction bases: 11. Germline CDR1 reads SGHNT; CDR2 reads YYREEE (reference sequence). The CDR3 is made up of 17 amino acids. Sequencing was performed on naive CD8+ T cells from blood. The origin of this receptor is a human donor in good health. V gene TRBV5-4 combines with J gene TRBJ2-3, with 10 positions matching TRBD2. The CDR3 region is CASSLYTTSGITDTQYF. In DNA, the CDR3 is TGTGCCAGCAGCCTCTACACCACTAGCGGGATAACAGATACGCAGTATTTT.